This entry lists 13 T cell receptor beta chains sequenced from one sample in a study of metastatic and nonmetastatic thyroid tumors. No patient received treatment before thyroid surgery. MiXCR was used by TCRdb to re-call the PCR reads. The table lists about 7,300 clones, about a fifth of them singletons. The sequenced material came from adjacent normal tissue. These TCRs come from a female donor with papillary thyroid cancer or a benign thyroid nodule (not recorded which). Some clones in this sample may be carry-over from other donors' samples.

This clone is labeled medium-sized. The gene calls are TRBV27 and TRBJ2-7; D call uncertain. CDR1 and CDR2 (germline): MNHEY, SMNVEV (reference sequence). Trimming stripped 5 bases from V and 7 bases from J, with 15 bases between. The CDR3 totals 13 residues. For the CDR3, the DNA is TGTGCCAGCAGTCAGAACGGCTCGGGTGAGCAGTACTTC. It is translated as CASSQNGSGEQYF.

The chain combines TRBV11-2 with TRBJ2-7, with D perhaps matching TRBD1 (5 bases). This CDR3 region has 14 residues. From germline, CDR1 is SGHAT and CDR2 FQNNGV. V was cut by 5 bases and J by 2 bases, with 13 bases left in between. DNA of the CDR3: TGTGCCAGCAGCCCCCGGCCAGGGCCCTACGAGCAGTACTTC. It translates to CASSPRPGPYEQYF.

This clone occurred many times. The same CDR3 can be traced to other DNA sequences in this sample. The V gene is TRBV7-9, the J gene TRBJ2-3; D tentatively fits TRBD1 or TRBD2 (5 bases each). CDR1 and CDR2 (germline): SEHNR, FQNEAQ (reference sequence). This CDR3 contains 13 residues. Trimming removed 7 bases at V and 6 bases at J, with 14 bases between. DNA for the CDR3: TGTGCCAGCACTCCGGACTGGGGGGATACGCAGTATTTT. Residues: CASTPDWGDTQYF.

Worth noting for this clone: The junction and the germline gene differ at one end; a read error may be behind it. The gene calls are TRBV20-1 and TRBJ2-5, with D possibly being TRBD1 or TRBD2 (5 bases each). In germline, CDR1 is DFQATT, CDR2 SNEGSKA (reference sequence). This CDR3 has 14 residues. CDR3 residues: CSASLRGAGETQHF. Here the CDR3 DNA reads TGCAGTGCGAGTCTCAGAGGGGCTGGGGAGACCCAGCACTTT.

The chain links TRBV4-1 to TRBJ2-1, with TRBD2 matching over 7 bases. With V trimmed by 0 bases and J by 5 bases, 7 bases remained unmatched. CDR1 and CDR2 (germline): MGHRA, YSYEKL. This CDR3 spans 16 amino acids. This CDR3 is CASSQDPSGTNNEQFF. The CDR3 region has the DNA TGCGCCAGCAGCCAAGATCCCAGCGGGACTAACAATGAGCAGTTCTTC.

This chain connects TRBV10-3 to TRBJ2-2; unclear D gene. The CDR3 is 11 residues long. V was shortened by 8 bases and J by 7 bases, with 8 bases between the two germline ends. Germline CDR1 reads ENHRY; CDR2 reads SYGVKD. Here the CDR3 reads CAIAEDGELFF. CDR3 bases: TGTGCCATCGCGGAAGACGGGGAGCTGTTTTTT.

This clone is deemed medium-sized. The V call is TRBV11-3, the J call TRBJ2-1; a possible D gene is TRBD1 (5 bases). V lost 5 bases and J 11 bases, leaving 22 bases between the germline ends. The CDR3 is 15 residues long. CDR1 is SGHNT, CDR2 YENEEA, per germline. The CDR3 DNA reads as TGTGCCAGCAGCCTCGAAACAACAGGTACAATGCAGCAGTTCTTC. It encodes CASSLETTGTMQQFF.

This clone was picked up many times. This chain uses TRBV5-4 with TRBJ2-1, with a possible D match to TRBD2 (6 bases). CDR1 is SGHNT, CDR2 YYREEE, per germline (reference sequence). V dropped 3 bases and J dropped 4 bases, with 20 bases sitting between them. This CDR3 has 17 residues. DNA of the CDR3: TGTGCCAGCAGCTACCCTTCAAGAGGAGGGCCATACAATGAGCAGTTCTTC. Translation: CASSYPSRGGPYNEQFF.

This clone was seen a few times. The J gene is TRBJ2-7, the V gene TRBV11-1; 12 bases are a match to TRBD2. This CDR3 contains 16 residues. Trimming removed 1 base from V and 5 bases from J; junction bases left unmatched: 6. CDR1 SGHAT and CDR2 FQDESV come from the germline V gene (reference sequence). CDR3 DNA sequence: TGTGCCAGCAGCTTAGGACTAGCGGGAGATCTCGACGAGCAGTACTTC. This translates into CASSLGLAGDLDEQYF.

This clone was counted ten times or more. The rearrangement links TRBV25-1 to TRBJ1-2, with a weak D call TRBD1 (5 bases). The CDR3 loop spans 11 amino acids. Germline CDR1 and CDR2: MGHDK and SYGVNS. The ends were cut back, 2 bases at V and 8 bases at J, with 6 bases in the middle. CDR3 DNA sequence: TGTGCCAGCAGTGAAGGGGGGGGCTACACCTTC. It codes for CASSEGGGYTF.

This clone has ten or more counts. This sequence joins TRBV12-3 or TRBV12-4 and TRBJ1-1, with TRBD1 matching over 8 bases. V shed 2 bases and J 5 bases; nucleotides not matched to a gene: 7. CDR3 length: 15 amino acids. CDR3 in DNA: TGTGCCAGCAGTTTAAGGGCAGGGGGCGCGACTGAAGCTTTCTTT. This translates into CASSLRAGGATEAFF.

This clone has at least ten counts. The chain joins TRBV5-1 to TRBJ1-1; D is undetermined. The CDR3 runs to 12 residues. V lost 2 bases, J lost 1 base, and 3 bases lay in between. The germline CDR1 and CDR2 sequences are SGHRS and YFSETQ. CDR3 loop: CASSFQNTEAFF. CDR3 nucleotides: TGCGCCAGCAGCTTTCAGAACACTGAAGCTTTCTTT.

This chain uses TRBV7-3 with TRBJ2-3; the D gene is possibly TRBD1 (5 bases). V shed 5 bases and J shed 3 bases, with 15 bases lying between them. The CDR3 has 15 amino acids. Germline V gene data show CDR1 as SGHTA and CDR2 as FQGTGA. CDR3 DNA sequence: TGTGCCAGCAGCCCAGGGTACTTGGAAACAGATACGCAGTATTTT. Translating gives CASSPGYLETDTQYF.